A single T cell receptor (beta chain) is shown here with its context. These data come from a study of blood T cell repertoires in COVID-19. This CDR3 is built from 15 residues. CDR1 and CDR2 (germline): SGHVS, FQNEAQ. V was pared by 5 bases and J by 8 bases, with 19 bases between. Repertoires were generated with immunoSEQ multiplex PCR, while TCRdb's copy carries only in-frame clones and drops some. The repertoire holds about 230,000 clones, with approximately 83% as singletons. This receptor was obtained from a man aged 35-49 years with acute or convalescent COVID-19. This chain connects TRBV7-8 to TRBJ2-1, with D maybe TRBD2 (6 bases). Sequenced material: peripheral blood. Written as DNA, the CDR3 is TGTGCCAGCAGCAAACCCCACGGGAGTGGCGATGAGCAGTTCTTC. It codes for CASSKPHGSGDEQFF. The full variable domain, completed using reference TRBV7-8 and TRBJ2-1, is GAGVSQSPRYKVAKRGQDVALRCDPISGHVSLFWYQQALGQGPEFLTYFQNEAQLDKSGLPSDRFFAERPEGSVSTLKIQRTQQEDSAVYLCASSKPHGSGDEQFFGPGTRLTVL.